This T cell receptor (beta chain) was documented in a study of cytomegalovirus exposure and HLA in healthy donors. Study-wide results and limits: In vitro confirmation showed a few CMV-associated chains to be CMV antigen specific.

This CDR3 region has 16 residues. From germline, CDR1 is MNHNS and CDR2 SASEGT. V shed 4 bases and J shed 4 bases, with 19 bases lying between them. Concerning this clone: Its antigen is currently unknown.

Using immunoSEQ multiplex PCR, the repertoire was profiled, and TCRdb retains in-frame clones only, with some absent. Found here are roughly 280,000 clones, 65% to 90% of them singletons; the top ten hold about 1%. The material sequenced was PBMCs. The sequence derives from a woman under 30 in good health and CMV-seronegative. The V and J genes are TRBV6-1 and TRBJ1-1; the D gene is possibly TRBD1 (6 bases). The CDR3: CASSGRGGRRGTEAFF. CDR3 nucleotides: TGTGCCAGCAGTGGCCGCGGGGGGCGAAGGGGCACTGAAGCTTTCTTT.